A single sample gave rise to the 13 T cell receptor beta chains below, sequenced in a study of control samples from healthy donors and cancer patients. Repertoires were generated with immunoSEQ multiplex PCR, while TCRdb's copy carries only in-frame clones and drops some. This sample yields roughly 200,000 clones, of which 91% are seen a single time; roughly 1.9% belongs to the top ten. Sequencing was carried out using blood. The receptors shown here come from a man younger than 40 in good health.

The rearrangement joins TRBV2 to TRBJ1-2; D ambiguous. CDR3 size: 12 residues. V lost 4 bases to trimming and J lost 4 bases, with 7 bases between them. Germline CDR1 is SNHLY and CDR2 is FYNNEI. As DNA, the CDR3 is TGTGCCAGCAGTGGCGAAGTCTATGGCTACACCTTC. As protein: CASSGEVYGYTF.

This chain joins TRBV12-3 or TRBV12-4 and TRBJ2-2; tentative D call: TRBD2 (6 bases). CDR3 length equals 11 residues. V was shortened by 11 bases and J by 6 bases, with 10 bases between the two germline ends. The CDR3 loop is CAGGLAGELFF. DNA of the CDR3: TGTGCCGGAGGGTTGGCCGGGGAGCTGTTTTTT.

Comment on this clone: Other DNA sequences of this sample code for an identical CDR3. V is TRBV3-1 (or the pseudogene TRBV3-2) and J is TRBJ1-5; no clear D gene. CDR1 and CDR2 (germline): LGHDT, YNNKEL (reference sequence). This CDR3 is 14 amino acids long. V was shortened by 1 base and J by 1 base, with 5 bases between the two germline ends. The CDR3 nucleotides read TGTGCCAGCAGCCAAGGCACAAGCAATCAGCCCCAGCATTTT. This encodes CASSQGTSNQPQHF.

The DNA for the CDR3 is TGCGCCAGCAGCTTGGACCTCCGGGGAACCCAAGAGACCCAGTACTTC. Its protein is CASSLDLRGTQETQYF. This rearrangement joins TRBV5-1 to TRBJ2-5; weak D call: TRBD2 (5 bases). Germline V CDR1 and CDR2: SGHRS, YFSETQ. V lost 0 bases, J lost 1 base, and 13 bases lay in between. The CDR3 extends over 16 amino acids.

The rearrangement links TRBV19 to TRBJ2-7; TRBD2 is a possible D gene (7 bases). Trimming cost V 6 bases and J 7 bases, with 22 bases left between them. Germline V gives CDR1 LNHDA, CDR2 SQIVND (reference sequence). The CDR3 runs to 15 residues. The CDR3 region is CASSGQPGLGGEQYF. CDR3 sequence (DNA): TGTGCCAGTAGCGGACAGCCAGGACTAGGAGGGGAGCAGTACTTC.

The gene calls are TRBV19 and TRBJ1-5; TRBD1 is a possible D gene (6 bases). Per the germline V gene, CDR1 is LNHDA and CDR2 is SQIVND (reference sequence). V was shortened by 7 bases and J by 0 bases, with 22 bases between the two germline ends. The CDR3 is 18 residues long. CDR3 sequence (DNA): TGTGCCAGTACCCAGGAGGGCAGGGGAGTTTATAGCAATCAGCCCCAGCATTTT. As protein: CASTQEGRGVYSNQPQHF.

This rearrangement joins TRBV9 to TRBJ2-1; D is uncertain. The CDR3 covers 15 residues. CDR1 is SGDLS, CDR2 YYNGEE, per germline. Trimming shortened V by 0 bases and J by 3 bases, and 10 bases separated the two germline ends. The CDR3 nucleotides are TGTGCCAGCAGCGTAGTACCGATCGGCTACAATGAGCAGTTCTTC. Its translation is CASSVVPIGYNEQFF. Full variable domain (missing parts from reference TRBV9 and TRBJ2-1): DSGVTQTPKHLITATGQRVTLRCSPRSGDLSVYWYQQSLDQGLQFLIQYYNGEERAKGNILERFSAQQFPDLHSELNLSSLELGDSALYFCASSVVPIGYNEQFFGPGTRLTVL.

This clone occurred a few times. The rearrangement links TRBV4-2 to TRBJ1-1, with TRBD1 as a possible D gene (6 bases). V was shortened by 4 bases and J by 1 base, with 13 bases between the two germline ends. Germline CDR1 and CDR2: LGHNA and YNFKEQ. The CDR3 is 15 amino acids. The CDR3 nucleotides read TGTGCCAGCAGCCTCCGAAGGACAGAGAACACTGAAGCTTTCTTT. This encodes CASSLRRTENTEAFF.

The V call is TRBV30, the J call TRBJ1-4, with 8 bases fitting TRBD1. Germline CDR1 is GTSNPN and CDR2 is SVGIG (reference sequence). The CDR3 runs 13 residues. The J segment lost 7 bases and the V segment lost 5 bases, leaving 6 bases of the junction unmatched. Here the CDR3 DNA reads TGTGCCTGGGCGGGACAGGCGGTTGAAAAACTGTTTTTT. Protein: CAWAGQAVEKLFF.

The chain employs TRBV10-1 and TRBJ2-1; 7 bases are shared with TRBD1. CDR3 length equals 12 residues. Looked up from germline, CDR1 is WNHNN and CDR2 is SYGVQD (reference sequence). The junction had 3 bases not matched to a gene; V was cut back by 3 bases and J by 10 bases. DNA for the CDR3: TGCGCCAGCAGTGATAAGACAGGGGAGCAGTTCTTC. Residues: CASSDKTGEQFF.

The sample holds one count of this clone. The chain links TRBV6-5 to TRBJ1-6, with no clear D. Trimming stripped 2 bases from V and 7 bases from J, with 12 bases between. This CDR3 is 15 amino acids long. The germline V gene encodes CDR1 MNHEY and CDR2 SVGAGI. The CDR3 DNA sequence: TGTGCCAGCAGTTACGAGGTGCGGCGAAATTCACCCCTCCACTTT. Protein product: CASSYEVRRNSPLHF.

CDR3 region: CASSPWAGGSSYEQYF. The CDR3 DNA reads as TGCGCCAGCAGCCCCTGGGCGGGGGGGAGCTCCTACGAGCAGTACTTC. This sequence joins TRBV4-1 and TRBJ2-7; TRBD2 agrees at 9 bases. Germline assignment: CDR1 MGHRA and CDR2 YSYEKL. Unmatched junction bases numbered 7, after V lost 4 bases and J lost 0 bases. The CDR3 is 16 residues long.

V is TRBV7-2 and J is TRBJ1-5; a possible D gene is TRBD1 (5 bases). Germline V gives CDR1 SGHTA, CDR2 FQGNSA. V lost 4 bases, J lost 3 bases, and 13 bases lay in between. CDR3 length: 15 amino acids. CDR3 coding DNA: TGTGCCAGCAGCTCGCGGGGCAGGGTCAATCAGCCCCAGCATTTT. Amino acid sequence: CASSSRGRVNQPQHF.